Shown below are 27 T cell receptor beta chains from a single sample sequenced in a study of response to subunit inactivated influenza vaccine. TCRdb passed the RT-PCR reads through MiXCR, listing each CDR3 protein once. The sample shows about 480,000 distinct CDR3 sequences, around 25% of them seen only once. Sequencing used CD4+ T cells sorted from PBMCs, obtained 4 to 6 days after vaccination. The receptor source for this set is a man aged 45 to 65 who received an inactivated influenza vaccine.

With respect to this clonotype: This may arise from a read error, as a much more abundant clone is one base away. The chain uses TRBV7-2 and TRBJ2-7, with D possibly TRBD2 on 6 matching bases. Germline-derived CDR1 and CDR2 are SGHTA and FQGNSA. This CDR3 region has 13 residues. The V and J ends lost 2 bases and 4 bases respectively, with 9 bases between them. The CDR3 DNA reads as TGTGCCAGCAGCTTATTTGGGGGGTACGAGCAGTACTTC. Its protein is CASSLFGGYEQYF.

The chain recombines TRBV4-1 with TRBJ2-3; TRBD1 agrees at 7 bases. Trimming at V came to 5 bases and at J to 4 bases, leaving 6 bases not matched to a gene. The CDR3 is 14 amino acids. CDR1 is MGHRA, CDR2 YSYEKL, per germline. DNA for the CDR3: TGCGCCAGCAGCTACAGGGGAAAGGCAGATACGCAGTATTTT. Protein product: CASSYRGKADTQYF.

V and J are TRBV5-1 and TRBJ2-5, with D possibly being TRBD2 (5 bases). The germline V gene encodes CDR1 SGHRS and CDR2 YFSETQ. CDR3 length equals 16 residues. V lost 2 bases and J lost 5, with 19 bases in between. The CDR3 nucleotides are TGCGCCAGCAGCTTCAGTGCGGGCGTCATCCGGGAGACCCAGTACTTC. Its protein product is CASSFSAGVIRETQYF.

This clonotype occurred once. The V call is TRBV7-2, the J call TRBJ2-3; D tentatively reads TRBD1 or TRBD2 (6 bases each). Trimming cost V 6 bases and J 1 base, with 14 bases left between them. The CDR3 loop spans 15 amino acids. Germline loops: CDR1 SGHTA, CDR2 FQGNSA. CDR3 region: CASRSKGGRTDTQYF. CDR3 sequence (DNA): TGTGCCAGCAGGTCAAAGGGGGGACGCACAGATACGCAGTATTTT.

This clonotype occurred a few times. V and J are TRBV24-1 and TRBJ2-1; D ambiguous. Trimming removed 1 base from V and 9 bases from J, with 9 bases in between. There are 13 residues in the CDR3. Germline V gives CDR1 KGHDR, CDR2 SFDVKD. The CDR3 DNA follows: TGTGCCACCAGTGATTTAACAAGGAGTGAGCAGTTCTTC. It translates to CATSDLTRSEQFF.

This clonotype was recorded a few times. The chain links TRBV12-3 or TRBV12-4 to TRBJ2-7; weak D call: TRBD1 (6 bases). Trimming removed 4 bases from V and 3 bases from J, with 13 bases in between. CDR3 length: 14 amino acids. The DNA for the CDR3 is TGTGCCAGCAGTTCCGGGACATCTCGCTACGAGCAGTACTTC. Its translation is CASSSGTSRYEQYF.

The V and J genes are TRBV12-3 or TRBV12-4 and TRBJ1-1; D remains ambiguous. The ends were cut back, 6 bases at V and 4 bases at J, with 15 bases in the middle. This CDR3 spans 14 amino acids. The CDR3 DNA reads TGTGCCAGCAGACCCATTTCCTCGGGCACTGAAGCTTTCTTT. Translation gives CASRPISSGTEAFF.

This sequence joins TRBV10-3 and TRBJ2-5; 7 nucleotides line up with TRBD1. Trimming removed 5 bases from V and 13 bases from J; junction bases left unmatched: 10. The CDR3 is 12 amino acids. From germline, CDR1 is ENHRY and CDR2 SYGVKD. This CDR3 reads CAISPKSGGLYF. CDR3 nucleotides: TGTGCCATCAGTCCGAAATCAGGGGGTCTGTACTTC.

V is TRBV5-1 and J is TRBJ2-2, with no clear D. Germline assignment: CDR1 SGHRS and CDR2 YFSETQ. The CDR3 totals 14 residues. The V end lost 6 bases, the J end lost 6 bases, and 15 bases lay between the germline ends. This chain's CDR3 is CASNELVAPGELFF. In DNA, the CDR3 is TGCGCCAGCAACGAACTCGTCGCCCCCGGGGAGCTGTTTTTT.

The rearrangement uses TRBV5-5 and TRBJ2-3; possible D gene TRBD1, 6 bases. V was clipped by 4 bases and J by 4 bases, with 16 bases between them. Per germline, CDR1 SGHKS and CDR2 YYEKEE (reference sequence). The CDR3 consists of 15 residues. The CDR3 loop is CASSVIPTGPDTQYF. The CDR3, as DNA: TGTGCCAGCAGCGTAATACCCACAGGGCCAGATACGCAGTATTTT.

This clonotype was picked up many times. The J gene is TRBJ1-1, the V gene TRBV29-1; D gene unclear. The V gene's germline CDR1 is SQVTM and CDR2 ANQGSEA. CDR3 length: 13 amino acids. V was trimmed by 3 bases and J by 0 bases, leaving 8 bases between them. CDR3 nucleotide sequence: TGCAGCGTTGAGCCGGGTTTGAACACTGAAGCTTTCTTT. It encodes CSVEPGLNTEAFF. Full variable domain (missing parts from reference TRBV29-1 and TRBJ1-1): SAVISQKPSRDICQRGTSLTIQCQVDSQVTMMFWYRQQPGQSLTLIATANQGSEATYESGFVIDKFPISRPNLTFSTLTVSNMSPEDSSIYLCSVEPGLNTEAFFGQGTRLTVV.

This clonotype appeared a few times. The chain couples TRBV25-1 to TRBJ2-7; a possible D gene is TRBD2 (7 bases). CDR1 MGHDK and CDR2 SYGVNS come from the germline V gene. Trimming cost V 3 bases and J 6 bases, with 18 bases left between them. The CDR3 runs 15 residues. The CDR3 sequence: CASSEEGGAFPEQYF. The CDR3 nucleotides read TGTGCCAGCAGTGAGGAGGGGGGGGCTTTCCCCGAGCAGTACTTC.

This clonotype was seen at least ten times. This chain uses TRBV12-3 or TRBV12-4 with TRBJ2-4; 7 nucleotides match TRBD1. CDR3 size: 16 residues. Losses at the gene ends were 6 bases for V and 4 bases for J; bases not matched to a gene: 12. The CDR3 DNA reads as TGTGCCAGCAGCCCCAGGGGGTGGGCTATAAAAAACATTCAGTACTTC. It is translated as CASSPRGWAIKNIQYF.

The chain links TRBV29-1 to TRBJ1-2; TRBD1 aligns across 7 bases. The CDR3 is 14 amino acids. Germline V gene data show CDR1 as SQVTM and CDR2 as ANQGSEA. The V and J ends lost 1 base and 4 bases, in that order; junction bases with no gene match: 6. CDR3 protein: CSVEGRGRTYGYTF. CDR3 coding DNA: TGCAGCGTTGAAGGGAGGGGGCGCACCTATGGCTACACCTTC. Complete variable domain (other parts from reference TRBV29-1 and TRBJ1-2): SAVISQKPSRDICQRGTSLTIQCQVDSQVTMMFWYRQQPGQSLTLIATANQGSEATYESGFVIDKFPISRPNLTFSTLTVSNMSPEDSSIYLCSVEGRGRTYGYTFGSGTRLTVV.

The chain joins TRBV20-1 to TRBJ2-6, with TRBD1 as a possible D gene (5 bases). The CDR3 sequence is 16 residues long. V lost 3 bases, J lost 0 bases, and 12 bases lay in between. Germline V CDR1 and CDR2: DFQATT, SNEGSKA (reference sequence). This CDR3 reads CSASTGPSSGANVLTF. CDR3 DNA sequence: TGCAGTGCTAGCACAGGACCCTCCTCTGGGGCCAACGTCCTGACTTTC.

This chain uses TRBV6-2 or TRBV6-3 with TRBJ1-5; TRBD1 matches 8 bases. Germline CDR1 and CDR2: MNHEY and SVGEGT. This CDR3 comprises 13 residues. After removal of 8 bases from V and 2 bases from J, the junction contained 2 bases not matched to a gene. This CDR3 is CASRDRRNQPQHF. DNA of the CDR3: TGTGCCAGCCGGGACAGGCGCAATCAGCCCCAGCATTTT.

This clonotype has a handful of counts. The chain joins TRBV2 to TRBJ2-1; D is possibly TRBD2 (6 bases). Germline V lookup: CDR1 SNHLY, CDR2 FYNNEI. V was pared by 8 bases and J by 1 base, with 9 bases between. The CDR3 runs to 13 residues. The CDR3 DNA reads as TGTGCCAGCGCCCGGGAGTCCTACAATGAGCAGTTCTTC. This gives the protein CASARESYNEQFF.

In this sample, this clonotype turned up once. A much larger clone sits a single nucleotide away, making a read error possible. This rearrangement joins TRBV5-1 to TRBJ2-7; D is unclear. The CDR3 extends over 15 amino acids. Germline loops: CDR1 SGHRS, CDR2 YFSETQ. CDR3 nucleotide sequence: TGCGCCAGCAGCTTCTCAGGAGTCTCGGGCTACGAGCACTACTTC. This translates into CASSFSGVSGYEHYF.

V usage is TRBV12-3 or TRBV12-4 and J usage is TRBJ2-1; D might be TRBD2 (5 bases). Trimming took 7 bases from V and 10 from J, leaving 14 bases between them. The CDR3 length is 12 residues. The CDR3 loop reads CASTPGPGEQFF. DNA of the CDR3: TGTGCCAGCACCCCTGGGCCGGGAGAGCAGTTCTTC.

The chain carries TRBV28 and TRBJ2-7; 9 bases line up with TRBD1. Looked up from germline, CDR1 is MDHEN and CDR2 is SYDVKM. J was trimmed by 4 bases and V by 4 bases; bases with no gene match: 11. The CDR3 covers 16 residues. The CDR3 DNA reads as TGTGCCAGCAGTTCACCGGGACAGGGAAAGGCATACGAGCAGTACTTC. This sequence encodes CASSSPGQGKAYEQYF.

Written as DNA, the CDR3 is TGCGCCAGCAGCTTCGGGACTAGCGCGACCAATGAGCAGTTCTTC. Its translation is CASSFGTSATNEQFF. The rearrangement joins TRBV5-1 to TRBJ2-1; 10 bases fit TRBD2. CDR1 is SGHRS, CDR2 YFSETQ, per germline. The CDR3 is made up of 15 amino acids. V was pared by 2 bases and J by 6 bases, with 5 bases of the junction left unmatched.

This clonotype occurred a few times. The chain employs TRBV7-6 and TRBJ2-3; 7 bases align to TRBD2. Germline CDR1 SGHVS, CDR2 FNYEAQ. V lost 0 bases and J lost 0; bases outside the gene matches: 3. The CDR3 consists of 16 residues. DNA of the CDR3: TGTGCCAGCAGCTTAGCTCCAGCGGGGAGCACAGATACGCAGTATTTT. This encodes CASSLAPAGSTDTQYF.

V and J are TRBV7-8 and TRBJ2-5; the D is unclear. Germline CDR1 SGHVS, CDR2 FQNEAQ. V was trimmed by 2 bases and J by 5 bases, leaving 12 bases between them. CDR3 length equals 14 residues. This chain's CDR3 is CASSLQASRETQYF. The CDR3 DNA follows: TGTGCCAGCAGCTTACAGGCGTCCCGGGAGACCCAGTACTTC.

This chain connects TRBV11-2 to TRBJ2-3; D remains ambiguous. V was pared by 7 bases and J by 0 bases, with 5 bases between. The germline gives CDR1 SGHAT, CDR2 FQNNGV. CDR3 length: 12 amino acids. CDR3 protein: CASTLSTDTQYF. DNA of the CDR3: TGTGCCAGCACCCTTAGCACAGATACGCAGTATTTT.

J is TRBJ1-3 and V is TRBV15; D is uncertain. V gave up 0 bases and J gave up 0 bases, with 9 bases separating them. CDR1 is LNHNV and CDR2 is YYDKDF in the germline V gene (reference sequence). The CDR3 runs to 16 residues. In DNA, the CDR3 is TGTGCCACCAGCAGAGACCGTACAATCTCTGGAAACACCATATATTTT. This translates into CATSRDRTISGNTIYF.

This clonotype was observed many times. The chain uses TRBV15 and TRBJ2-2, with D hard to call. V lost 0 bases, J lost 1 base, and 9 bases lay in between. CDR3 size: 16 residues. Germline-derived CDR1 and CDR2 are LNHNV and YYDKDF (reference sequence). The CDR3 region is CATSRDKGVNTGELFF. CDR3 nucleotide sequence: TGTGCCACCAGCAGAGATAAAGGAGTGAACACCGGGGAGCTGTTTTTT.

The CDR3 nucleotides read TGTGCCAGCAGCGCAGGCAGGGACCACGAGCAGTACTTC. Protein sequence: CASSAGRDHEQYF. The J gene is TRBJ2-7, the V gene TRBV7-3; the D call may be TRBD1 or TRBD2 (5 bases each). The CDR3 covers 13 residues. V gave up 5 bases and J gave up 5 bases, with 13 bases separating them. Germline loops: CDR1 SGHTA, CDR2 FQGTGA.